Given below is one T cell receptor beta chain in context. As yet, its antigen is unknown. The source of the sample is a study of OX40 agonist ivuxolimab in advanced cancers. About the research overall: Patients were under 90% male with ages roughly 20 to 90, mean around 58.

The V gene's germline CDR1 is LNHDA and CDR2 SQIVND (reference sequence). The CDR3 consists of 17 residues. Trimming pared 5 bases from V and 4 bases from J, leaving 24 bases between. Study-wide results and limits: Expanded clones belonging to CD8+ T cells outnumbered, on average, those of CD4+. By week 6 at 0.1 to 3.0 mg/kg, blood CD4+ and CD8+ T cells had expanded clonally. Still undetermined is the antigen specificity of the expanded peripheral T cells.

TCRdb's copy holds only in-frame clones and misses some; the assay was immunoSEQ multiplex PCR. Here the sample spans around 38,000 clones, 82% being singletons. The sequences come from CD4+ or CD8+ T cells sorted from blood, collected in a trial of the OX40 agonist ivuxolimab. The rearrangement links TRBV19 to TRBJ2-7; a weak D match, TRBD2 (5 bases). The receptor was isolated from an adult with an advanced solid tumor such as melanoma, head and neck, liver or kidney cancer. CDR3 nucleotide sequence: TGTGCCAGTAGTGCCCTCTTCTCTTTGGCGGAGGCATACGAGCAGTACTTC. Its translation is CASSALFSLAEAYEQYF.